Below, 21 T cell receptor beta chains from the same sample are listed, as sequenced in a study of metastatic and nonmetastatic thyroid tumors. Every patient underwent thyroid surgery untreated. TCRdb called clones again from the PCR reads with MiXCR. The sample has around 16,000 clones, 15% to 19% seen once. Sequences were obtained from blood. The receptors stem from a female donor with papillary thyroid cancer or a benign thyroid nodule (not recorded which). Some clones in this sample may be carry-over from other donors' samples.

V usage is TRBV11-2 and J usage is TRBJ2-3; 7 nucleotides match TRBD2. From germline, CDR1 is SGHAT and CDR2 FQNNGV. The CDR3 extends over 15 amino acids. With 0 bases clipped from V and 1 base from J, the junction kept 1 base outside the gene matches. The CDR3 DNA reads TGTGCCAGCAGCTTAGACGCGGGAGGCACAGATACGCAGTATTTT. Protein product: CASSLDAGGTDTQYF.

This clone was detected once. CDR3 in DNA: TGCAGCACGGCCCTCGAAGGACGTTGGGTAAGTGAGCAGTTCTTC. Its protein is CSTALEGRWVSEQFF. The V and J genes are TRBV20-1 and TRBJ2-1; no firm D call. In germline, CDR1 is DFQATT, CDR2 SNEGSKA (reference sequence). The CDR3 spans 15 residues.

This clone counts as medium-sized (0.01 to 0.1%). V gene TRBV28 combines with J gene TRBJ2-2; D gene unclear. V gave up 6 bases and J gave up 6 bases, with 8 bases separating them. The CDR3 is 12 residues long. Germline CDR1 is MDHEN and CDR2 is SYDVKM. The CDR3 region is CASRRVAGELFF. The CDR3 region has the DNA TGTGCCAGCAGACGGGTGGCCGGGGAGCTGTTTTTT. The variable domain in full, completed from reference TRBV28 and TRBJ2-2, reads DVKVTQSSRYLVKRTGEKVFLECVQDMDHENMFWYRQDPGLGLRLIYFSYDVKMKEKGDIPEGYSVSREKKERFSLILESASTNQTSMYLCASRRVAGELFFGEGSRLTVL.

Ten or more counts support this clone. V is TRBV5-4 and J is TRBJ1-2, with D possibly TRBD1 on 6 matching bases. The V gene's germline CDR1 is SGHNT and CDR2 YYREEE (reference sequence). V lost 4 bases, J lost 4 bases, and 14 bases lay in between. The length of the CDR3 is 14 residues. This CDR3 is CASSAYQGSYGYTF. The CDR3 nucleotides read TGTGCCAGCAGCGCCTACCAGGGGAGCTATGGCTACACCTTC.

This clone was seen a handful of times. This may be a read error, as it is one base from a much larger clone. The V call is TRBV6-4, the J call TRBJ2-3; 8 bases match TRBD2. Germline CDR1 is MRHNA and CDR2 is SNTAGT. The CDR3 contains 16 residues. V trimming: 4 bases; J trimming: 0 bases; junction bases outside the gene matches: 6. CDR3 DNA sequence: TGTGCCAGCAGTGTGACTAGCGTAACTAGCACAGATACGCAGTATTTT. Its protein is CASSVTSVTSTDTQYF.

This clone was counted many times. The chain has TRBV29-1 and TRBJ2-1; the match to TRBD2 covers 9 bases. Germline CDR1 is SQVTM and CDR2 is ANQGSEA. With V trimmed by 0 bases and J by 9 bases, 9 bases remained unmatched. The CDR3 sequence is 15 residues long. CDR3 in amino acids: CSVEDQGLAFGEQFF. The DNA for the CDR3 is TGCAGCGTTGAAGATCAGGGACTAGCATTCGGTGAGCAGTTCTTC.

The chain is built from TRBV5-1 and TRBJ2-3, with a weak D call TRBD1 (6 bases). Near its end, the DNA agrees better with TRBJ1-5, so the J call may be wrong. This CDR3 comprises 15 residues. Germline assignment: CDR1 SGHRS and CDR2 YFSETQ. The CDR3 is CASSLRGGAEDTQHF. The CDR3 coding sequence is TGCGCCAGCAGCTTGCGCGGGGGGGCGGAAGATACGCAGCATTTT.

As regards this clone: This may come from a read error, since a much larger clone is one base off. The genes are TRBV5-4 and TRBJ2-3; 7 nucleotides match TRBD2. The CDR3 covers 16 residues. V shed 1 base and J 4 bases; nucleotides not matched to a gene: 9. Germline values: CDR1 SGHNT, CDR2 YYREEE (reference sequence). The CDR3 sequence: CASSLSGMSSSDTQYF. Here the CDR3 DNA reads TGTGCCAGCAGCTTGAGCGGGATGTCGAGCTCAGATACGCAGTATTTT.

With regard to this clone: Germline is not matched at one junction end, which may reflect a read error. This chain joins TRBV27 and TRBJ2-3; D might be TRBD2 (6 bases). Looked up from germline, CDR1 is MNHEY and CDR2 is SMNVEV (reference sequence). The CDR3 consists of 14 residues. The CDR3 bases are TGTGCCTGCAGTTCGTATAGGGGAGGAGATACGCAGGATTTT. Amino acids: CACSSYRGGDTQDF.

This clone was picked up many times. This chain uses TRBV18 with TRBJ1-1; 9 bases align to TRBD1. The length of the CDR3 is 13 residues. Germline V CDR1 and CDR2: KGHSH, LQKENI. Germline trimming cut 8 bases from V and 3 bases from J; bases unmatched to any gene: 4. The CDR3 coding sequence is TGTGCCAGCAAACAGGGGGCGGACACTGAAGCTTTCTTT. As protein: CASKQGADTEAFF.

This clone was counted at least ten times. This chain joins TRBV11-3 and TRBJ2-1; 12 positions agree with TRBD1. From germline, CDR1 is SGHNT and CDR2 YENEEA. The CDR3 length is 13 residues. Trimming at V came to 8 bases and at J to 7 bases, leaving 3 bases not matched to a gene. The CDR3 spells CASGTGGGNEQFF. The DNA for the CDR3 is TGTGCCAGCGGGACAGGGGGCGGGAATGAGCAGTTCTTC.

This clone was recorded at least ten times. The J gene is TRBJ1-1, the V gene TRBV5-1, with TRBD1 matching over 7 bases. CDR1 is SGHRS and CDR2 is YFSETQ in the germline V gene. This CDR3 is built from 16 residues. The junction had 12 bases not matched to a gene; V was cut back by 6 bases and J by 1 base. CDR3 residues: CASTPQTGVKNTEAFF. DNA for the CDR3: TGCGCCAGCACTCCCCAAACAGGGGTCAAGAACACTGAAGCTTTCTTT.

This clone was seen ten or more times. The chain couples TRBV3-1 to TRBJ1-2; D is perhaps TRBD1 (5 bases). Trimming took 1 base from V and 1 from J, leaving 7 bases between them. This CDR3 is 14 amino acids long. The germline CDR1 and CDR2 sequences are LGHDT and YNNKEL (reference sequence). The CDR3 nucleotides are TGTGCCAGCAGCCAAGGACAGAATAACTATGGCTACACCTTC. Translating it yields CASSQGQNNYGYTF.

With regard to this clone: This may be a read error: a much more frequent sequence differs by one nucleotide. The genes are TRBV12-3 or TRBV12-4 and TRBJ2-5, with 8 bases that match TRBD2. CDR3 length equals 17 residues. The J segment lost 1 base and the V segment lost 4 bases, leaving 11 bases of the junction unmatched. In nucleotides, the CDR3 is TGTGCCAGCAGTTCCCTATCGGGAGGGAACGCCCAAGAGACCCAGTACTTC. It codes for CASSSLSGGNAQETQYF.

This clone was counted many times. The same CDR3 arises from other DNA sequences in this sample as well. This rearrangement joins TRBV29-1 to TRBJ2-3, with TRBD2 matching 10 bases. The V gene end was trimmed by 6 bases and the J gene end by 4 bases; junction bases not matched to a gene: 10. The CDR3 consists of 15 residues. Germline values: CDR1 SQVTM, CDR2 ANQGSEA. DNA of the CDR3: TGCAGCGTCTCGCGACTAGCGGGCCAGTCAGATACGCAGTATTTT. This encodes CSVSRLAGQSDTQYF.

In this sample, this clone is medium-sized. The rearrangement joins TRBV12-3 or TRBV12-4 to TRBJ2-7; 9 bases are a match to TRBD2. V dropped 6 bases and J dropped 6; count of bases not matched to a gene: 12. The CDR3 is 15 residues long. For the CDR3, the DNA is TGTGCCAGCAGCTCGGGAAGCGGGAGGACATCCGAGCAGTACTTC. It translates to CASSSGSGRTSEQYF.

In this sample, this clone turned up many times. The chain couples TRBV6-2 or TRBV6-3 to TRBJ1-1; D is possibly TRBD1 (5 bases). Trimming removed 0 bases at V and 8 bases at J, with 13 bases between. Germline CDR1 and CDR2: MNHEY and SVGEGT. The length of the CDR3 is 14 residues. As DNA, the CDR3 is TGTGCCAGCAGTTACTCGGGCAGGGTTCGGGAAGCTTTCTTT. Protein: CASSYSGRVREAFF.

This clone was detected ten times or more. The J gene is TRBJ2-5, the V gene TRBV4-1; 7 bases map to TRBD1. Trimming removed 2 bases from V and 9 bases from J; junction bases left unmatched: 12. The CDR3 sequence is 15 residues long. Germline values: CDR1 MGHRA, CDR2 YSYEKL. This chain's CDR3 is CASSQRKGAERPQYF. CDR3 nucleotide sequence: TGCGCCAGCAGCCAAAGAAAGGGGGCGGAGCGGCCCCAGTACTTC.

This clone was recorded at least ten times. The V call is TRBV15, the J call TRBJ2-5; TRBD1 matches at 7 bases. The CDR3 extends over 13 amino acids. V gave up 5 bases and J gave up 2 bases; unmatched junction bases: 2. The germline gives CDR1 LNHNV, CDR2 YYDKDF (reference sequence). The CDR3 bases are TGTGCCACCAGCTGGGACAGTCAAGAGACCCAGTACTTC. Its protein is CATSWDSQETQYF.

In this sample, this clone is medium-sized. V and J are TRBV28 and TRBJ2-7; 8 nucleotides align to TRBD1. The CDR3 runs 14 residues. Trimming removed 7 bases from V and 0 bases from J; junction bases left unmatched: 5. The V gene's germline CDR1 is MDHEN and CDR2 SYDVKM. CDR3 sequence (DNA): TGTGCCAGCATCCCGACAGGGGCCTCCTACGAGCAGTACTTC. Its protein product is CASIPTGASYEQYF.

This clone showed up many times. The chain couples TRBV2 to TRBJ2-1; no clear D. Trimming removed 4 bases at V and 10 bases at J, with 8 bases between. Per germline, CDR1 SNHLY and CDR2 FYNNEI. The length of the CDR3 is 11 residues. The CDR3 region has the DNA TGTGCCAGCAGTGGGCGGCGAGAGCAGTTCTTC. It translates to CASSGRREQFF. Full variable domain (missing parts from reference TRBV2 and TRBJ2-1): EPEVTQTPSHQVTQMGQEVILRCVPISNHLYFYWYRQILGQKVEFLVSFYNNEISEKSEIFDDQFSVERPDGSNFTLKIRSTKLEDSAMYFCASSGRREQFFGPGTRLTVL.